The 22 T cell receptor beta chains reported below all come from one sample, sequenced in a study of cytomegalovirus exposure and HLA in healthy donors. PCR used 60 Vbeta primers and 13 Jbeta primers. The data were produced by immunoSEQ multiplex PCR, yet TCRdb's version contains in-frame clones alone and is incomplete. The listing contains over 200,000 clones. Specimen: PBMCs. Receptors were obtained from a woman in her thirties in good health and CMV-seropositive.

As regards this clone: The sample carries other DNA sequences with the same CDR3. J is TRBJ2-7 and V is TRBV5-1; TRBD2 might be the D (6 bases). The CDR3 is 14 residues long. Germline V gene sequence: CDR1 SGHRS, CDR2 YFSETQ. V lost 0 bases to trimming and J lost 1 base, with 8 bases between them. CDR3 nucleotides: TGCGCCAGCAGCTTGGGGGACTCATCCTACGAGCAGTACTTC. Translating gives CASSLGDSSYEQYF. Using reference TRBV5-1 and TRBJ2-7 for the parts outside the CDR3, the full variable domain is KAGVTQTPRYLIKTRGQQVTLSCSPISGHRSVSWYQQTPGQGLQFLFEYFSETQRNKGNFPGRFSGRQFSNSRSEMNVSTLELGDSALYLCASSLGDSSYEQYFGPGTRLTVT.

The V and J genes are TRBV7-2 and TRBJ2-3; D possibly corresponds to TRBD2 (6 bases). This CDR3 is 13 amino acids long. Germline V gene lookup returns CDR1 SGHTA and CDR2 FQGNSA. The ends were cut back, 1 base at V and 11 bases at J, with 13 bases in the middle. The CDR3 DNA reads TGTGCCAGCAGCTTAGGGGCGGGGAGATGGCAGTATTTT. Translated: CASSLGAGRWQYF. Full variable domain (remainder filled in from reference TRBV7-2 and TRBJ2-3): GAGVSQSPSNKVTEKGKDVELRCDPISGHTALYWYRQSLGQGLEFLIYFQGNSAPDKSGLPSDRFSAERTGGSVSTLTIQRTQQEDSAVYLCASSLGAGRWQYFGPGTRLTVL.

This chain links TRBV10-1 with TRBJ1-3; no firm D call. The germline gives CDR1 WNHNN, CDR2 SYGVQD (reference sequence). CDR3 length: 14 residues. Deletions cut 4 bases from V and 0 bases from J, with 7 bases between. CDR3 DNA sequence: TGCGCCAGCAGTGGAGGGAGCTCTGGAAACACCATATATTTT. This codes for CASSGGSSGNTIYF.

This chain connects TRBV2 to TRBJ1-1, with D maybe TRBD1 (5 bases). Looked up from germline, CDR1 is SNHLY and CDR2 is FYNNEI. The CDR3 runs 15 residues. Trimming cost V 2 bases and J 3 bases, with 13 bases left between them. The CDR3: CASSEFRRGDTEAFF. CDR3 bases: TGTGCCAGCAGTGAATTCCGCCGGGGGGACACTGAAGCTTTCTTT.

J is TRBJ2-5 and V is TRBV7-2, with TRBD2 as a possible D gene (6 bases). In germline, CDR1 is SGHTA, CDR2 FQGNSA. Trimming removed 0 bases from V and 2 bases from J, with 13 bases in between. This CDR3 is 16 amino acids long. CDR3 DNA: TGTGCCAGCAGCTTAGCGTGGGTGGGGGGTCAAGAGACCCAGTACTTC. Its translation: CASSLAWVGGQETQYF.

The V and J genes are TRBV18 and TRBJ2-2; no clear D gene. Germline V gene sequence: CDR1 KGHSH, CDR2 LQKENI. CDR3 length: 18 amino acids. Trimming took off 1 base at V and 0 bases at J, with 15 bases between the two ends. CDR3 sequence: CASSPQETSATNTGELFF. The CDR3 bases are TGTGCCAGCTCACCACAGGAGACGAGCGCCACGAACACCGGGGAGCTGTTTTTT.

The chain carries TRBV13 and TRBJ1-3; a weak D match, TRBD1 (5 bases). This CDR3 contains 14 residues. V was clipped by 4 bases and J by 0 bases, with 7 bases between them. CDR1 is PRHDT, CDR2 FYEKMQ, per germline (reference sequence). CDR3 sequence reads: CASSSRVSGNTIYF. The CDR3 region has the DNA TGTGCCAGCAGCTCCAGGGTCTCTGGAAACACCATATATTTT.

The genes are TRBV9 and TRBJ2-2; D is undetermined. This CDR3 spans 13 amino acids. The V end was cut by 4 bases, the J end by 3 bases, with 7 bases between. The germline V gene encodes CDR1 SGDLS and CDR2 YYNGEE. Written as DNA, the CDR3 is TGTGCCAGCAGCCGAGGAGACACCGGGGAGCTGTTTTTT. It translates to CASSRGDTGELFF.

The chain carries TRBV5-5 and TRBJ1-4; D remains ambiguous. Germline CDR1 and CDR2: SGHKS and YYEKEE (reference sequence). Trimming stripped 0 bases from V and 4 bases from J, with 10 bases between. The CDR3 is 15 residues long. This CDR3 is CASSLGPQVNEKLFF. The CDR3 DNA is TGTGCCAGCAGCTTGGGCCCCCAGGTTAATGAAAAACTGTTTTTT.

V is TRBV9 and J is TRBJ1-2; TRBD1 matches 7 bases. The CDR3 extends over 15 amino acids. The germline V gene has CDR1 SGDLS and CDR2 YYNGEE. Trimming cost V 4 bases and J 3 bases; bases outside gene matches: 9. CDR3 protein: CASSLRQGTYYGYTF. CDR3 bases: TGTGCCAGCAGCCTCCGACAGGGCACTTACTATGGCTACACCTTC.

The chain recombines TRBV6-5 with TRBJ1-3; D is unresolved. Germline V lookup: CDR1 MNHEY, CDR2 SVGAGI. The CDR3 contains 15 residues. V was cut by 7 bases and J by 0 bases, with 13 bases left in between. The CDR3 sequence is CASKRSGSSGNTIYF. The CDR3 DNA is TGTGCCAGCAAGCGTTCGGGTAGCTCTGGAAACACCATATATTTT.

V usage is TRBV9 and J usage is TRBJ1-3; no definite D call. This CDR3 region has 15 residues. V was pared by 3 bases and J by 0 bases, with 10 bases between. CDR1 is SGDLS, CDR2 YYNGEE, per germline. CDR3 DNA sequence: TGTGCCAGCAGCGCGACACCCGACTCTGGAAACACCATATATTTT. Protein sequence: CASSATPDSGNTIYF.

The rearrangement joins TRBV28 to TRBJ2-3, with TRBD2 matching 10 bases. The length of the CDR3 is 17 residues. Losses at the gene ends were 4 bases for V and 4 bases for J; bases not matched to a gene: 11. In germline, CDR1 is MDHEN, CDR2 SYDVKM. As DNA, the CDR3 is TGTGCCAGCAGTTCATCGAGAGCGGGGGGGTGGTCAGATACGCAGTATTTT. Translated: CASSSSRAGGWSDTQYF.

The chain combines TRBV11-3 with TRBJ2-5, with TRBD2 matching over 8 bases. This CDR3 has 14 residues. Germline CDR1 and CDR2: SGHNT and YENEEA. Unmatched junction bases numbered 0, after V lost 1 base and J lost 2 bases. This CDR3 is CASSLAGGQETQYF. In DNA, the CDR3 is TGTGCCAGCAGCTTAGCGGGAGGGCAAGAGACCCAGTACTTC.

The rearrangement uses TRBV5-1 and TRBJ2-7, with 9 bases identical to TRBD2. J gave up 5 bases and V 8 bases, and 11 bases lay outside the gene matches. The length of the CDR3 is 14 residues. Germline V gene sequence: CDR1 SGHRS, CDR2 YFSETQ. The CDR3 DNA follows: TGCGCCAGTGGACGTGGCGGGGGGGCCGACGAGCAGTACTTC. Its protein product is CASGRGGGADEQYF.

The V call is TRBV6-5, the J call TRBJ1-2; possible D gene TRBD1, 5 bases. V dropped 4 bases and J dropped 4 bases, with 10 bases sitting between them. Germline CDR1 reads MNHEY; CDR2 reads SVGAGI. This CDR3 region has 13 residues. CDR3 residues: CASSSGYGYGYTF. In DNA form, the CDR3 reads TGTGCCAGCAGTTCAGGGTACGGCTATGGCTACACCTTC.

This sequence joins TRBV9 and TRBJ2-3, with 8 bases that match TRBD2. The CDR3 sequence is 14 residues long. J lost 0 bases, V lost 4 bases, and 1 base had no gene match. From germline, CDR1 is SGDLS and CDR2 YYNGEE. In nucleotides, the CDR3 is TGTGCCAGCAGCCCTAGCGGGAGCACAGATACGCAGTATTTT. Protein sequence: CASSPSGSTDTQYF.

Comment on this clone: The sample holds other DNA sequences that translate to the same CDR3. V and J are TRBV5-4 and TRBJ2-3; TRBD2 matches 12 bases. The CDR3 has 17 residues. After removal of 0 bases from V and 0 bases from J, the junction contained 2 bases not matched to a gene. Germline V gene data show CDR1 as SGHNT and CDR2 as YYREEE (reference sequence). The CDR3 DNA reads TGTGCCAGCAGCTTGGTCCTAGCGGGAGGGAGCACAGATACGCAGTATTTT. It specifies CASSLVLAGGSTDTQYF.

CDR3 nucleotide sequence: TGCGCCAGCAGCCTAAATCCCGGGACAAACTATGGCTACACCTTC. This translates into CASSLNPGTNYGYTF. The chain combines TRBV4-3 with TRBJ1-2; D is perhaps TRBD1 (6 bases). Germline V gene data show CDR1 as LGHNA and CDR2 as YSLEER. The V end was cut by 4 bases, the J end by 2 bases, with 14 bases between. The CDR3 is 15 residues long.

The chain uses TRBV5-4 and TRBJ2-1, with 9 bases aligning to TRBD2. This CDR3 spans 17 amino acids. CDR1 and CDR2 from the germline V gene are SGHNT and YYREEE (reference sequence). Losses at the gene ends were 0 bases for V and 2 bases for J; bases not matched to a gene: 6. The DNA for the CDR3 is TGTGCCAGCAGCTTGGCCGGGGGCGGGGGGGCCTACAATGAGCAGTTCTTC. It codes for CASSLAGGGGAYNEQFF.

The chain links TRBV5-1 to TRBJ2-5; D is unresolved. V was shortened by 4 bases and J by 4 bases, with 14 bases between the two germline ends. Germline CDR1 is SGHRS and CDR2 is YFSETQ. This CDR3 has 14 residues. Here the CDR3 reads CASSPSRSGETQYF. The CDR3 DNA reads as TGCGCCAGCAGCCCTTCTCGGTCGGGAGAGACCCAGTACTTC.

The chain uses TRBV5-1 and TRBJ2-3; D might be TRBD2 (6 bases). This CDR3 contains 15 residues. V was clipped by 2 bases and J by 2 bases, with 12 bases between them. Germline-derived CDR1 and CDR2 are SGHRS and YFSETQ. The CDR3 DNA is TGCGCCAGCAGCTTTGGAGCGGGTCCCACAGATACGCAGTATTTT. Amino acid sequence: CASSFGAGPTDTQYF.